What follows is one T cell receptor (beta chain) and its context. The sample is drawn from a study of shared clonotypes between healthy human individuals. The protocol was immunoSEQ multiplex PCR, while the TCRdb copy is restricted to in-frame clones and leaves out a portion. The table has roughly 2,500,000 clones, 80% to 95% seen once. The receptor was derived from a man aged 18 to 30 in good health. Some clones in this sample may be carry-over from other donors' samples. The specimen sequenced was naive CD4+ T cells from PBMCs. Subset: CD45RA+ positively selected.

CDR3 region: CASSEDREAFF. The CDR3 DNA sequence: TGTGCCAGCAGTGAGGACAGAGAAGCTTTCTTT. V and J are TRBV2 and TRBJ1-1; D might be TRBD1 (6 bases). Deletions cut 3 bases from V and 8 bases from J, with 7 bases between. The germline V gene encodes CDR1 SNHLY and CDR2 FYNNEI. There are 11 residues in the CDR3.